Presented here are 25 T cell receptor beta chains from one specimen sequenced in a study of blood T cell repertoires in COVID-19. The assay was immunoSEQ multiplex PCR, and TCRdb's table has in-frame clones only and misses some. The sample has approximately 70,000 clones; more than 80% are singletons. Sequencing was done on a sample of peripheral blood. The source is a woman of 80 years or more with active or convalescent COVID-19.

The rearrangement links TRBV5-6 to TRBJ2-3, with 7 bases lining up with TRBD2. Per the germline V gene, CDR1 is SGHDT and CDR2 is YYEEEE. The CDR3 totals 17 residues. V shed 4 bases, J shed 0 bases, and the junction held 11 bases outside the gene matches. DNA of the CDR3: TGTGCCAGCAGCACCGGGGAGGGAATCCCTAGCACAGATACGCAGTATTTT. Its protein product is CASSTGEGIPSTDTQYF.

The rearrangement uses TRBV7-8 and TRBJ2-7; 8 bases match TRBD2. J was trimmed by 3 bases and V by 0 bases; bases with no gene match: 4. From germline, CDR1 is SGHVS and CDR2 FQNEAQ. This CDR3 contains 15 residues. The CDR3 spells CASSLAPGGGYEQYF. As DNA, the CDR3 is TGTGCCAGCAGCTTAGCACCCGGGGGGGGCTACGAGCAGTACTTC.

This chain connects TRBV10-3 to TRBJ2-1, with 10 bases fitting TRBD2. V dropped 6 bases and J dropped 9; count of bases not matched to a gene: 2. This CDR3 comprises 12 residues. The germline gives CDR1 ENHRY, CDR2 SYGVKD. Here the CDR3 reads CAIRLAGGEQFF. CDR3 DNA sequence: TGTGCCATCAGGTTAGCGGGGGGTGAGCAGTTCTTC.

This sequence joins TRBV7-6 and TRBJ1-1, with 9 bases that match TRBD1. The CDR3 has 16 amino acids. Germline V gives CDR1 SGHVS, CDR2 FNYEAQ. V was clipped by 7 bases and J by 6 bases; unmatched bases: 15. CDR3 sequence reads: CASKPAGTGSVSEAFF. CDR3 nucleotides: TGTGCCAGCAAACCCGCCGGGACAGGGAGTGTTTCTGAAGCTTTCTTT.

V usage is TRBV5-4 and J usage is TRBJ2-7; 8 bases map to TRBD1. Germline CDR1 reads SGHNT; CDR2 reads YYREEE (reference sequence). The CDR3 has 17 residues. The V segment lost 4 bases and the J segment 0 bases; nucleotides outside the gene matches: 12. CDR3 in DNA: TGTGCCAGCAGCAAGGGACGACAGGGGCCTAGCTCCTACGAGCAGTACTTC. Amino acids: CASSKGRQGPSSYEQYF.

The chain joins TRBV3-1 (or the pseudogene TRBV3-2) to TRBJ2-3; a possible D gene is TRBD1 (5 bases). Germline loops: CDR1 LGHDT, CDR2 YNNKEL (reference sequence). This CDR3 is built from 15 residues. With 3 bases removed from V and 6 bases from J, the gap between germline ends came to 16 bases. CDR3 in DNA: TGTGCCAGCAGCCACAAGGGGATAGACGGCGATACGCAGTATTTT. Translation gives CASSHKGIDGDTQYF.

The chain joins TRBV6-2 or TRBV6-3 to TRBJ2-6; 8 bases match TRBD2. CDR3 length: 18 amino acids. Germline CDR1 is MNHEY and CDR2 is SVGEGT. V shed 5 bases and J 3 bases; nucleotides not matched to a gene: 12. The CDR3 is CASSLREGLAFGANVLTF. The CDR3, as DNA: TGTGCCAGCAGTCTCCGGGAGGGCCTAGCCTTTGGGGCCAACGTCCTGACTTTC.

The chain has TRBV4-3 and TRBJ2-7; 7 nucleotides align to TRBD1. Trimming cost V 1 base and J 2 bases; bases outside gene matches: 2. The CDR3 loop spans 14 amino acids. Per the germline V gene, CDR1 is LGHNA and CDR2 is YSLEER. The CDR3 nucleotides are TGCGCCAGCAGCCAAGTCCAGGGGGCCTACGAGCAGTACTTC. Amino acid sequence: CASSQVQGAYEQYF.

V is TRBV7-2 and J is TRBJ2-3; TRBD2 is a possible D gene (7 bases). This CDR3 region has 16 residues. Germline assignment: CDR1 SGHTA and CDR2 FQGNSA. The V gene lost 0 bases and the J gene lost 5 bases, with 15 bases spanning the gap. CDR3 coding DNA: TGTGCCAGCAGCTTAGCCATGGCGGGGGCCGGAGATACGCAGTATTTT. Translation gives CASSLAMAGAGDTQYF.

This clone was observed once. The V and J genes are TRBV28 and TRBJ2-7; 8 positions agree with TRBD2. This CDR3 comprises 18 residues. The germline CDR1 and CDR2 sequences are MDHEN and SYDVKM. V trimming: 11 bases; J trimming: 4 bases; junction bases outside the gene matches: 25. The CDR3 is CARRRGARGGLGRYEQYF. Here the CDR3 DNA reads TGTGCCCGCCGGCGGGGGGCTCGCGGGGGGTTAGGTCGGTACGAGCAGTACTTC.

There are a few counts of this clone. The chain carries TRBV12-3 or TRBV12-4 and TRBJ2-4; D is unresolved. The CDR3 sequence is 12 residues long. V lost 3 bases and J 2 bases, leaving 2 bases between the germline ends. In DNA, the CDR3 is TGTGCCAGCAGTTTCACCAAAAACATTCAGTACTTC. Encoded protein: CASSFTKNIQYF.

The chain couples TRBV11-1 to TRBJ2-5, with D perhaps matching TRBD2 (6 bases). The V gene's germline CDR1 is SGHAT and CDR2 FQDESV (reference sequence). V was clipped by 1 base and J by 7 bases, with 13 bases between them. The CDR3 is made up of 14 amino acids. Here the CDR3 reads CASSLGGDGTTQYF. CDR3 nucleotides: TGTGCCAGCAGCTTAGGGGGGGATGGGACGACCCAGTACTTC.

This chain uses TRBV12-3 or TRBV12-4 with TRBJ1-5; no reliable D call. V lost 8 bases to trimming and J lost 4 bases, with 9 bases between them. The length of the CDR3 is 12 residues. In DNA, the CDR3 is TGTGCCAGCTCCGGGAGAAATCAGCCCCAGCATTTT. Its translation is CASSGRNQPQHF.

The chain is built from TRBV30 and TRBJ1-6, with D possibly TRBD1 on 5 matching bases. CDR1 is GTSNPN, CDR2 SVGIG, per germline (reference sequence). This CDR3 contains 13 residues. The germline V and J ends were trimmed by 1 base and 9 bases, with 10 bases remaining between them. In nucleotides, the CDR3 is TGTGCCTGGAGTGAGGGGATCGTTTCACCCCTCCACTTT. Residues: CAWSEGIVSPLHF.

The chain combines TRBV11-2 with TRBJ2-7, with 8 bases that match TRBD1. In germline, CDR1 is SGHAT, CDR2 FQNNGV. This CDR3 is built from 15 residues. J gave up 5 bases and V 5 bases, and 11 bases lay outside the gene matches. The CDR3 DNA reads TGTGCCAGCAGCCTTGCGGACAGGGATTTGGACGAGCAGTACTTC. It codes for CASSLADRDLDEQYF.

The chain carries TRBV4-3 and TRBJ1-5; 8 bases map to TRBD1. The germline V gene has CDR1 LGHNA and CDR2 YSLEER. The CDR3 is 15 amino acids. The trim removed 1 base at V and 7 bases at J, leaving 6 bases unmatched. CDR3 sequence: CASSQGRAGGQPQHF. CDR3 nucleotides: TGCGCCAGCAGCCAAGGGAGGGCAGGGGGCCAGCCCCAGCATTTT.

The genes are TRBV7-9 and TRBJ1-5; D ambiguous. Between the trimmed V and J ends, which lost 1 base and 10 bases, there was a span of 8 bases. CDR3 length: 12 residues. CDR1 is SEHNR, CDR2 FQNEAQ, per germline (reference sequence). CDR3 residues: CASSLEAGPQHF. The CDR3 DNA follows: TGTGCCAGCAGCTTAGAGGCGGGTCCCCAGCATTTT.

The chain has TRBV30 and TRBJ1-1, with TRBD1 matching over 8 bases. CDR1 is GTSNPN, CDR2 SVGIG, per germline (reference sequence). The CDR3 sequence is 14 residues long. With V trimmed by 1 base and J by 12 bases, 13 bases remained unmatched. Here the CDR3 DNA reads TGTGCCTGGAGTGAACCCGGCGGGACAGGTAGAACTTTCTTT. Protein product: CAWSEPGGTGRTFF.

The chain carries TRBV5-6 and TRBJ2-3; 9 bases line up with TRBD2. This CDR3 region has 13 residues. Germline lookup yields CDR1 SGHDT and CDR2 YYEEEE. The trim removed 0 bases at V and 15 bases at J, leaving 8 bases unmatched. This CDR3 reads CASSLASAGGPYF. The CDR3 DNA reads TGTGCCAGCAGCTTGGCCTCGGCGGGGGGGCCATATTTT. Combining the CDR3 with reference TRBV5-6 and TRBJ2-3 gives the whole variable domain DAGVTQSPTHLIKTRGQQVTLRCSPKSGHDTVSWYQQALGQGPQFIFQYYEEEERQRGNFPDRFSGHQFPNYSSELNVNALLLGDSALYLCASSLASAGGPYFGPGTRLTVL.

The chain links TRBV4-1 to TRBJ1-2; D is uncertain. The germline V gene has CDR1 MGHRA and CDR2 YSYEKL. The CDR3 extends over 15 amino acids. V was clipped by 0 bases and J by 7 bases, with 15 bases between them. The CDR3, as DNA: TGCGCCAGCAGCCAAGATACGGTCGTTAACGGTGGCTACACCTTC. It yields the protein CASSQDTVVNGGYTF.

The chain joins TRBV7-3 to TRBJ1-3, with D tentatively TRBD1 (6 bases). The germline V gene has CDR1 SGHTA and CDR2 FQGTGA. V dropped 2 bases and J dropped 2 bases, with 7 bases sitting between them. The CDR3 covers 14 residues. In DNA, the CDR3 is TGTGCCAGCAGCTTATCAGGGGCTGGAAACACCATATATTTT. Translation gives CASSLSGAGNTIYF.

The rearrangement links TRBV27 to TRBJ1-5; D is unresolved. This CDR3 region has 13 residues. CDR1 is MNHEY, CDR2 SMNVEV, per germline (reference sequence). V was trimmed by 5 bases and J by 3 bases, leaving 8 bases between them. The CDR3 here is CASSTWPNQPQHF. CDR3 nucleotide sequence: TGTGCCAGCAGTACATGGCCCAATCAGCCCCAGCATTTT.

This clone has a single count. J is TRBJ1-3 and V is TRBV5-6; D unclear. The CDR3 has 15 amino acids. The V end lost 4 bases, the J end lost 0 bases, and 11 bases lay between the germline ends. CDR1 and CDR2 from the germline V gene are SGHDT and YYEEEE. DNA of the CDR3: TGTGCCAGCAGCCTCATCCGGGACTCTGGAAACACCATATATTTT. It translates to CASSLIRDSGNTIYF.

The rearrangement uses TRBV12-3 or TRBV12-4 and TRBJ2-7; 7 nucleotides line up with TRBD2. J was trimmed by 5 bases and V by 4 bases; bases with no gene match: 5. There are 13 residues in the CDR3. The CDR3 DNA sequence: TGTGCCAGCAGTTCGGGGGGTCGGAACGAGCAGTACTTC. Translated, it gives CASSSGGRNEQYF.

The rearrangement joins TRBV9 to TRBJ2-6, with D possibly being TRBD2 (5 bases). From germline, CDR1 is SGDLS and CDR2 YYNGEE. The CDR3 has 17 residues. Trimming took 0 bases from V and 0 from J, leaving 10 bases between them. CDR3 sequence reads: CASSVVGGYSGANVLTF. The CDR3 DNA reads TGTGCCAGCAGCGTAGTCGGAGGCTACTCTGGGGCCAACGTCCTGACTTTC.